Presented here are 3 T cell receptor beta chains from one specimen sequenced in a study of blood T cell repertoires in COVID-19. Clones were sequenced by immunoSEQ multiplex PCR, and TCRdb holds only the in-frame ones, with some missing. This repertoire shows 230,000 or so clones, about 88% found once; its top ten account for roughly 2.6%. Source material: PBMCs or T cells enriched from blood (not recorded which). The receptors shown here come from a young woman who had recovered from COVID-19.

This sequence joins TRBV7-2 and TRBJ2-7, with D hard to call. Trimming cost V 1 base and J 4 bases, with 11 bases left between them. This CDR3 region has 14 residues. The V gene's germline CDR1 is SGHTA and CDR2 FQGNSA. This chain's CDR3 is CASSLDHRKYEQYF. The CDR3 DNA reads as TGTGCCAGCAGCTTAGACCATAGAAAGTACGAGCAGTACTTC.

J is TRBJ2-7 and V is TRBV19; TRBD1 matches at 7 bases. Unmatched junction bases numbered 8, after V lost 3 bases and J lost 3 bases. The CDR3 contains 15 residues. The germline V gene encodes CDR1 LNHDA and CDR2 SQIVND (reference sequence). The CDR3 nucleotides read TGTGCCAGTAGTATCACCGGGACAGAACACTACGAGCAGTACTTC. It is translated as CASSITGTEHYEQYF.

The gene calls are TRBV13 and TRBJ1-2, with D uncertain. This CDR3 comprises 12 residues. In germline, CDR1 is PRHDT, CDR2 FYEKMQ (reference sequence). Trimming cost V 3 bases and J 5 bases, with 7 bases left between them. Here the CDR3 DNA reads TGTGCCAGCAGCTTGAGGAAATATGGCTACACCTTC. Its translation: CASSLRKYGYTF.